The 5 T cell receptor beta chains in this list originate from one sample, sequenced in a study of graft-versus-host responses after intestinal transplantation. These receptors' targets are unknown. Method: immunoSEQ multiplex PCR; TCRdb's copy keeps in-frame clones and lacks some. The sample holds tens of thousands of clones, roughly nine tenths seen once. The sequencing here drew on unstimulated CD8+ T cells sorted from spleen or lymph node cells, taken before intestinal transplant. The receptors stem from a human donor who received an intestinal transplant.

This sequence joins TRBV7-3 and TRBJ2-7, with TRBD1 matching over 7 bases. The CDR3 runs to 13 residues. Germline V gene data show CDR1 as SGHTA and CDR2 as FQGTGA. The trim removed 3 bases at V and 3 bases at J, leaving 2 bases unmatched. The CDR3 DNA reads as TGTGCCAGCAGCTTGCGACAGGGCTACGAGCAGTACTTC. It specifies CASSLRQGYEQYF.

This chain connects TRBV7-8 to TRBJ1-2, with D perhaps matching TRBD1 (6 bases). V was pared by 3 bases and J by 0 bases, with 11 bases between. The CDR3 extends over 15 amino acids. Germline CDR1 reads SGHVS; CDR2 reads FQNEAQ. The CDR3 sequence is CASSFTGRTNYGYTF. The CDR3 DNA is TGTGCCAGCAGCTTCACAGGGCGAACTAACTATGGCTACACCTTC.

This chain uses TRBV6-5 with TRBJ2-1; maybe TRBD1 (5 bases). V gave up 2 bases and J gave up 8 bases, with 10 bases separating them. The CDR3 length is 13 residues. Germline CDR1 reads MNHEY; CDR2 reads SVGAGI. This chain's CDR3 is CASSYRGRDEQFF. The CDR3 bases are TGTGCCAGCAGTTACAGGGGTAGGGATGAGCAGTTCTTC.

CDR3 protein: CASSPTSGVYNEQFF. DNA for the CDR3: TGCGCCAGCAGCCCCACTAGCGGAGTCTACAATGAGCAGTTCTTC. The chain links TRBV4-1 to TRBJ2-1; 8 bases match TRBD2. J was trimmed by 3 bases and V by 4 bases; bases with no gene match: 5. CDR1 and CDR2 from the germline V gene are MGHRA and YSYEKL. The CDR3 totals 15 residues.

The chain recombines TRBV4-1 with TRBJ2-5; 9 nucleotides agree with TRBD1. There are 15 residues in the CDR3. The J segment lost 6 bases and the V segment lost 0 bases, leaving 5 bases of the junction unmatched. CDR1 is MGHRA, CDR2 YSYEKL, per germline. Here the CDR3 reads CASSQDRDRDKTQYF. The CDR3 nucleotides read TGCGCCAGCAGCCAAGATCGGGACAGGGATAAGACCCAGTACTTC.